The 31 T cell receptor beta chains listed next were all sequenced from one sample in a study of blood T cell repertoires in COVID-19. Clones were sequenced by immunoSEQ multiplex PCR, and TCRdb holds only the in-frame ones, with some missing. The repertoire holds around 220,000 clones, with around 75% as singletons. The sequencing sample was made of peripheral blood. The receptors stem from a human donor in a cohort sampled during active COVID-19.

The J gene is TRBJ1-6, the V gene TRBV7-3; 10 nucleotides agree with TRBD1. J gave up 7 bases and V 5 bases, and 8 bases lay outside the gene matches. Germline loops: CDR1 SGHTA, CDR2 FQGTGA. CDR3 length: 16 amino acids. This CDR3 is CASSLQPGQGNSPLHF. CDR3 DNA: TGTGCCAGCAGCCTACAACCGGGACAGGGGAATTCACCCCTCCACTTT.

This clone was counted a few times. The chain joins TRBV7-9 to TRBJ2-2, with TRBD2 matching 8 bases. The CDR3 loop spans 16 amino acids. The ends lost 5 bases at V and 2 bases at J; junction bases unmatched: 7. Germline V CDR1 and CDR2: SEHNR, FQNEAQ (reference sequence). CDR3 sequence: CASSSSGRFNTGELFF. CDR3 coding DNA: TGTGCCAGCAGCAGCAGCGGGAGATTCAACACCGGGGAGCTGTTTTTT.

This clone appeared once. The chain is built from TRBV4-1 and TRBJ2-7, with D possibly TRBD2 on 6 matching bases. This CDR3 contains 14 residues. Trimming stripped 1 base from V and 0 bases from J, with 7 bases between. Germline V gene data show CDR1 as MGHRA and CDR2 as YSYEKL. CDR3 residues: CASSQGEASYEQYF. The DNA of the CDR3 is TGCGCCAGCAGCCAAGGGGAGGCCTCCTACGAGCAGTACTTC.

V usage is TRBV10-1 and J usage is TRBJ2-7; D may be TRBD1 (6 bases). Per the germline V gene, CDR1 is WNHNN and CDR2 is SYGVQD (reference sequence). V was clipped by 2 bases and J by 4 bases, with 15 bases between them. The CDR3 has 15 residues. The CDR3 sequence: CASSEEEGTRYEQYF. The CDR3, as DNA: TGCGCCAGCAGTGAGGAGGAAGGGACAAGGTACGAGCAGTACTTC.

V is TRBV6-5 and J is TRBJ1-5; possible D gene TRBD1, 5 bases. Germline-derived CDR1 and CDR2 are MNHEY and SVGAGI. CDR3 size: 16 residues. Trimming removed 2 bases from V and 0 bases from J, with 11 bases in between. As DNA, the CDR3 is TGTGCCAGCAGTTACCGAGGGACTGATAGCAATCAGCCCCAGCATTTT. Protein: CASSYRGTDSNQPQHF.

CDR3 sequence: CASSQPGGTLAGPDYEQYF. The CDR3 DNA reads as TGCGCCAGCAGCCAGCCAGGAGGTACTCTAGCGGGTCCGGATTACGAGCAGTACTTC. The chain combines TRBV4-3 with TRBJ2-7, with TRBD2 matching 8 bases. CDR1 is LGHNA and CDR2 is YSLEER in the germline V gene. V was pared by 3 bases and J by 4 bases, with 20 bases of the junction left unmatched. The CDR3 consists of 19 residues.

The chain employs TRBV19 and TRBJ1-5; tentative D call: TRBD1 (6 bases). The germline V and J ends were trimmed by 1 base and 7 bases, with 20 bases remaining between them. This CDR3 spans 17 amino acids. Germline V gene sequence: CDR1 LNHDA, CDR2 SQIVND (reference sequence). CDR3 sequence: CASSIGGGSGGRQPQHF. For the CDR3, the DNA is TGTGCCAGTAGTATAGGAGGGGGTTCGGGCGGAAGGCAGCCCCAGCATTTT.

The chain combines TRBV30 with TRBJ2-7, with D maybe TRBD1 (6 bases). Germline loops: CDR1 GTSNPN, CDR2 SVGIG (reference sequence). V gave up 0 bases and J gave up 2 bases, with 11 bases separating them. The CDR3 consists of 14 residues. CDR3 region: CAWSVQGSTYEQYF. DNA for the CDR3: TGTGCCTGGAGTGTCCAGGGGAGCACCTACGAGCAGTACTTC.

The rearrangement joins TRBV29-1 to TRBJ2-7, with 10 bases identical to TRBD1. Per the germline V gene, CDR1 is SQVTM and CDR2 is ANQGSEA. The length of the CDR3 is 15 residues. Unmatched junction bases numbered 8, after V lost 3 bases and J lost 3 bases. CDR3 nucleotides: TGCAGCGTTGAGTCCGGGACAGGGGTGAACTACGAGCAGTACTTC. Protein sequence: CSVESGTGVNYEQYF.

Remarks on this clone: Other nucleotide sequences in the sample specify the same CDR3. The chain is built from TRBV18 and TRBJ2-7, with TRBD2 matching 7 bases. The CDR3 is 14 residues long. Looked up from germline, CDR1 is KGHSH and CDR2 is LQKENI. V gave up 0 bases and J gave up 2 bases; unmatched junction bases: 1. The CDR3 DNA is TGTGCCAGCTCACCACCGGGAGGGGCCTACGAGCAGTACTTC. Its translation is CASSPPGGAYEQYF.

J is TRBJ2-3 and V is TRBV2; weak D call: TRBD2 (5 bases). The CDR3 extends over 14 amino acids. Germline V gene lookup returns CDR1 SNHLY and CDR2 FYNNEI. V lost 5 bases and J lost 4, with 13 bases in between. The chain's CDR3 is CASSSPLGPDTQYF. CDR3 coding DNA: TGTGCCAGCAGTTCCCCACTAGGGCCAGATACGCAGTATTTT.

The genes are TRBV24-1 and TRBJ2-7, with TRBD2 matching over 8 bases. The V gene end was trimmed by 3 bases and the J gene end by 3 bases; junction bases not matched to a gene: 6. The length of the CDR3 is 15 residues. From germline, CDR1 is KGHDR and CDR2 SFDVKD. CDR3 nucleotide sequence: TGTGCCACCAGTGATCCGGGACTAGGGCACTACGAGCAGTACTTC. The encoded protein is CATSDPGLGHYEQYF.

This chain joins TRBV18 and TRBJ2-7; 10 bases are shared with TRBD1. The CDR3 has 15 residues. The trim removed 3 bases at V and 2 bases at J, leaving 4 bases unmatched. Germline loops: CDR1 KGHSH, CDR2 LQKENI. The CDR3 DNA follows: TGTGCCAGCTCACCGGGACAGGGGAGCACCTACGAGCAGTACTTC. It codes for CASSPGQGSTYEQYF. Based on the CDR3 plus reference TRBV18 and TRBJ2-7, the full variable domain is NAGVMQNPRHLVRRRGQEARLRCSPMKGHSHVYWYRQLPEEGLKFMVYLQKENIIDESGMPKERFSAEFPKEGPSILRIQQVVRGDSAAYFCASSPGQGSTYEQYFGPGTRLTVT.

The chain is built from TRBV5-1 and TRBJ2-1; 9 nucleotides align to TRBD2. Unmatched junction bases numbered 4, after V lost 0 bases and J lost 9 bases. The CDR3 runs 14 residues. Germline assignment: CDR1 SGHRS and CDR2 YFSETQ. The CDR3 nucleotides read TGCGCCAGCAGCTTGGTAGCGGGAGCATCTGAGCAGTTCTTC. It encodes CASSLVAGASEQFF.

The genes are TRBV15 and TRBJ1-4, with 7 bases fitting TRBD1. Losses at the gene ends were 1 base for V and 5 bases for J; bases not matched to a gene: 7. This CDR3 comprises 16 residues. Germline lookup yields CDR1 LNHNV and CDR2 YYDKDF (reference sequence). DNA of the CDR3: TGTGCCACCAGCAGAGTCGGGACAGTAGAGAATGAAAAACTGTTTTTT. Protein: CATSRVGTVENEKLFF.

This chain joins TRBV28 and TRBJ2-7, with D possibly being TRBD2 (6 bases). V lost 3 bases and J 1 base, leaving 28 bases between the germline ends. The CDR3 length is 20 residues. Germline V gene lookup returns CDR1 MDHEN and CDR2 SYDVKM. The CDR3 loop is CASSFRVLGDVGGRSYEQYF. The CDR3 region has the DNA TGTGCCAGCAGTTTTCGTGTTTTAGGTGACGTGGGGGGTCGGTCCTACGAGCAGTACTTC.

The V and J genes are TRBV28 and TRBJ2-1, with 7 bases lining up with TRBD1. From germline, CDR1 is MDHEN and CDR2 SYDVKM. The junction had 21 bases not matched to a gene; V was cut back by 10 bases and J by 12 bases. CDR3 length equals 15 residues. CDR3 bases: TGTGCCATCTCAAGCGACAGGGCCCTTACAATGAGGCAGTTCTTC. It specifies CAISSDRALTMRQFF. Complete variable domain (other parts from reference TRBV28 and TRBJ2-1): DVKVTQSSRYLVKRTGEKVFLECVQDMDHENMFWYRQDPGLGLRLIYFSYDVKMKEKGDIPEGYSVSREKKERFSLILESASTNQTSMYLCAISSDRALTMRQFFGPGTRLTVL.

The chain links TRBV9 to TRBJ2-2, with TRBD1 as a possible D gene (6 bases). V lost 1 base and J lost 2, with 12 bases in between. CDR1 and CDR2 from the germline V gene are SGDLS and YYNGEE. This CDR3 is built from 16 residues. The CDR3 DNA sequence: TGTGCCAGCAGCGTAAGGGGCAGGGGAAACACCGGGGAGCTGTTTTTT. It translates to CASSVRGRGNTGELFF. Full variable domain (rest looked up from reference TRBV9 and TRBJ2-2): DSGVTQTPKHLITATGQRVTLRCSPRSGDLSVYWYQQSLDQGLQFLIQYYNGEERAKGNILERFSAQQFPDLHSELNLSSLELGDSALYFCASSVRGRGNTGELFFGEGSRLTVL.

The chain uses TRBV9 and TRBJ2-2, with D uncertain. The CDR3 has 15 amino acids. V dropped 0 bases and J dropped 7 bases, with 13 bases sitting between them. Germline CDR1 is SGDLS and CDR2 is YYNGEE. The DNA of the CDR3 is TGTGCCAGCAGCGTAGAGGTCCAGGCCTACGGGGAGCTGTTTTTT. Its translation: CASSVEVQAYGELFF.

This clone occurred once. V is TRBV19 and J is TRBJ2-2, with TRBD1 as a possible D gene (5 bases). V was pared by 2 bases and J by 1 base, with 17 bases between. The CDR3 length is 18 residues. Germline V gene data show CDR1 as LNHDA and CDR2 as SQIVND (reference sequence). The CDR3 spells CASSIRVLGRQNTGELFF. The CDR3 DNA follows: TGTGCCAGTAGTATACGGGTATTGGGGCGGCAGAACACCGGGGAGCTGTTTTTT.

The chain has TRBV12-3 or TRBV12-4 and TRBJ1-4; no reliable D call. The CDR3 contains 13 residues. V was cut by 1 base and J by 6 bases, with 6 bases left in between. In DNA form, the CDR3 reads TGTGCCAGCAGTTTAGTGAGATATGAAAAACTGTTTTTT. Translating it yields CASSLVRYEKLFF.

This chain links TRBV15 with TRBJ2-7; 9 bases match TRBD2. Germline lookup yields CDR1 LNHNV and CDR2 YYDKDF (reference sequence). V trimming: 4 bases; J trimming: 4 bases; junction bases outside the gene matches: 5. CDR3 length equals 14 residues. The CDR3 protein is CATSTSGVLYEQYF. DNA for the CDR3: TGTGCCACCAGCACTAGCGGGGTATTATACGAGCAGTACTTC.

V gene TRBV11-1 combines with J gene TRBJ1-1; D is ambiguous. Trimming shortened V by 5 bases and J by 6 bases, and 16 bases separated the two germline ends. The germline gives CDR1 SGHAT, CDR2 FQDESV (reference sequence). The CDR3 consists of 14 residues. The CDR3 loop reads CASSPFTRGAEAFF. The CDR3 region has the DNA TGTGCCAGCAGCCCCTTTACCCGGGGAGCTGAAGCTTTCTTT.

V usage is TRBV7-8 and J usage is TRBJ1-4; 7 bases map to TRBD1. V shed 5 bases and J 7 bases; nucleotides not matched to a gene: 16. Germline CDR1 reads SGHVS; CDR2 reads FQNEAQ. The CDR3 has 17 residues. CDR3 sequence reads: CASSKGQLRVFSEKLFF. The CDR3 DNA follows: TGTGCCAGCAGCAAGGGACAGCTTAGGGTGTTTAGTGAAAAACTGTTTTTT.

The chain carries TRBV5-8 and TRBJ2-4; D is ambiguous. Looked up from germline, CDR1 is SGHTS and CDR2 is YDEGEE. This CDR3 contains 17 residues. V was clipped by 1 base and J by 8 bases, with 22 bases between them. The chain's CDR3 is CASSLLRDPTRMDIQYF. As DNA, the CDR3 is TGTGCCAGCAGCTTGTTACGAGACCCGACTCGGATGGACATTCAGTACTTC. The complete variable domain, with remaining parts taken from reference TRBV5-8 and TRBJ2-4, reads EAGVTQSPTHLIKTRGQQATLRCSPISGHTSVYWYQQALGLGLQFLLWYDEGEERNRGNFPPRFSGRQFPNYSSELNVNALELEDSALYLCASSLLRDPTRMDIQYFGAGTRLSVL.

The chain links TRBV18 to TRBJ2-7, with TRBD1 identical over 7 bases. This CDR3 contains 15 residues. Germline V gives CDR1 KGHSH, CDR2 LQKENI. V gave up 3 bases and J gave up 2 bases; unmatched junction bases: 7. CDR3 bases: TGTGCCAGCTCACCTGGGACAGCTCAGACCTACGAGCAGTACTTC. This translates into CASSPGTAQTYEQYF.

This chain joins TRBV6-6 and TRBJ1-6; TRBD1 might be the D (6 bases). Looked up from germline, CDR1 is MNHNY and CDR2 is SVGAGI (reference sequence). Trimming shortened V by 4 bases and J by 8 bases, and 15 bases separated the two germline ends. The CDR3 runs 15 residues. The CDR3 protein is CASSSMTGADSPLHF. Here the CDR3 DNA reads TGTGCCAGCAGTTCGATGACAGGCGCCGATTCACCCCTCCACTTT.

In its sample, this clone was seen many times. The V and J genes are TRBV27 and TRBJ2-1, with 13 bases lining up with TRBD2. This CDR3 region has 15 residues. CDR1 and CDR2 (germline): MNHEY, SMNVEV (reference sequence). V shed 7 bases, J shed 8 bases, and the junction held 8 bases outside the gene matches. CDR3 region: CASTPGLAGADEQFF. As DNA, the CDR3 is TGTGCCAGCACCCCCGGACTAGCGGGAGCCGATGAGCAGTTCTTC.

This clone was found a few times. The CDR3 loop reads CAGSTAYSNQPQHF. CDR3 DNA: TGTGCCGGCTCGACAGCTTATAGCAATCAGCCCCAGCATTTT. This chain joins TRBV19 and TRBJ1-5; tentatively, D is TRBD1 (5 bases). The CDR3 has 14 residues. Per the germline V gene, CDR1 is LNHDA and CDR2 is SQIVND (reference sequence). With 11 bases removed from V and 0 bases from J, the gap between germline ends came to 14 bases.

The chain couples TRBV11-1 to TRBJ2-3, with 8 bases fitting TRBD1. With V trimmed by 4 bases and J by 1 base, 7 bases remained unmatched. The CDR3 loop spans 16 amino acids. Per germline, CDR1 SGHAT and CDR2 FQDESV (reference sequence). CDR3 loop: CASSSKDRVGTDTQYF. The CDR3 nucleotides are TGTGCCAGCAGCTCGAAGGACAGGGTGGGCACAGATACGCAGTATTTT. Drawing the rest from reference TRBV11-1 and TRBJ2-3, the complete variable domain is EAEVAQSPRYKITEKSQAVAFWCDPISGHATLYWYRQILGQGPELLVQFQDESVVDDSQLPKDRFSAERLKGVDSTLKIQPAELGDSAMYLCASSSKDRVGTDTQYFGPGTRLTVL.

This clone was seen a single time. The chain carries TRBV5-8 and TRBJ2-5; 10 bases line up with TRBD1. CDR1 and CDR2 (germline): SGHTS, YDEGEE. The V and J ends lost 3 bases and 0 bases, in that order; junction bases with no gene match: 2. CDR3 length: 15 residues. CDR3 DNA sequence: TGTGCCAGCAGCTGGGGACAGGGGTACCAAGAGACCCAGTACTTC. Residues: CASSWGQGYQETQYF.